One sample yielded the 31 T cell receptor beta chains listed below, sequenced in a study of T cells in Graves' hyperthyroidism and ophthalmopathy. RNA transcripts gave rise to amplified TCR beta CDR3 regions. Carried out on the TCR CDR3, a first-round RT-PCR used the HTBI primer set. One entry per CDR3 protein results from TCRdb running MiXCR on the multiplex PCR reads. The repertoire holds 340,000 or so distinct CDR3 sequences, with 16% as singletons. Material for sequencing was blood. The origin of the receptors is a man aged 25 to 40 with Graves' hyperthyroidism.

The rearrangement joins TRBV20-1 to TRBJ1-5, with a weak D call TRBD1 (5 bases). Germline CDR1 reads DFQATT; CDR2 reads SNEGSKA (reference sequence). The CDR3 sequence is 13 residues long. V was clipped by 0 bases and J by 5 bases, with 8 bases between them. CDR3 in DNA: TGCAGTGCTAGAGATGAGGGGCATCAGCCCCAGCATTTT. Protein sequence: CSARDEGHQPQHF.

The rearrangement joins TRBV24-1 to TRBJ2-1; no firm D call. The germline V gene encodes CDR1 KGHDR and CDR2 SFDVKD. The ends were cut back, 9 bases at V and 9 bases at J, with 17 bases in the middle. There are 13 residues in the CDR3. CDR3 nucleotide sequence: TGTGCCACCGAAGACCTCGCATGGGGTGAGCAGTTCTTC. This translates into CATEDLAWGEQFF.

The chain links TRBV5-1 to TRBJ1-3; TRBD1 agrees at 8 bases. The germline CDR1 and CDR2 sequences are SGHRS and YFSETQ. V gave up 4 bases and J gave up 2 bases; unmatched junction bases: 5. CDR3 size: 15 residues. CDR3 loop: CASSGGTGPGNTIYF. CDR3 coding DNA: TGCGCCAGCAGCGGCGGGACAGGCCCTGGAAACACCATATATTTT.

The sample holds many counts of this clonotype. A much larger clone differs from this one at a single base, so this may be a read error. The chain is built from TRBV5-1 and TRBJ2-7; D call uncertain. Germline CDR1 is SGHRS and CDR2 is YFSETQ. Trimming removed 0 bases at V and 4 bases at J, with 11 bases between. This CDR3 has 14 amino acids. The CDR3 DNA reads TGCGCCAGCAGCTTGGACGGCTTTGGTTACGAGCAGTACTTC. Translating gives CASSLDGFGYEQYF.

This clonotype was found many times. The chain joins TRBV12-5 to TRBJ2-2; 14 bases are shared with TRBD2. V lost 7 bases, J lost 4 bases, and 2 bases stayed unmatched. The CDR3 covers 15 residues. Looked up from germline, CDR1 is LGHNT and CDR2 is FRNRAP. The CDR3 is CASAGTSGSTGELFF. DNA of the CDR3: TGTGCTAGTGCCGGGACTAGCGGGAGCACCGGGGAGCTGTTTTTT.

This clonotype was seen many times. The chain couples TRBV2 to TRBJ2-1; D gene unclear. CDR3 size: 15 residues. Trimming pared 6 bases from V and 3 bases from J, leaving 15 bases between. Germline values: CDR1 SNHLY, CDR2 FYNNEI. The CDR3 sequence: CASSAGKIYYNEQFF. CDR3 nucleotides: TGTGCCAGCAGCGCCGGTAAAATCTACTACAATGAGCAGTTCTTC. Full variable domain (outside the CDR3, taken from reference TRBV2 and TRBJ2-1): EPEVTQTPSHQVTQMGQEVILRCVPISNHLYFYWYRQILGQKVEFLVSFYNNEISEKSEIFDDQFSVERPDGSNFTLKIRSTKLEDSAMYFCASSAGKIYYNEQFFGPGTRLTVL.

For this clonotype: The junction differs from germline at one of its ends, possibly a read error. V usage is TRBV5-1 and J usage is TRBJ2-5, with unresolved D. In germline, CDR1 is SGHRS, CDR2 YFSETQ. CDR3 length: 15 residues. The CDR3 protein is CASSLDSPHQETQHF. The CDR3 nucleotides are TGCGCCAGCAGCTTGGACAGCCCTCACCAAGAGACCCAGCACTTC.

This clonotype was recorded many times. This chain links TRBV20-1 with TRBJ2-1; possible D gene TRBD1, 5 bases. The CDR3 sequence is 11 residues long. Per germline, CDR1 DFQATT and CDR2 SNEGSKA (reference sequence). V lost 5 bases and J 7 bases, leaving 9 bases between the germline ends. CDR3 loop: CSAPRGNEQFF. As DNA, the CDR3 is TGCAGTGCTCCTAGGGGAAATGAGCAGTTCTTC.

This clonotype came up many times. This chain uses TRBV20-1 with TRBJ2-1; 7 nucleotides align to TRBD2. Losses at the gene ends were 0 bases for V and 3 bases for J; bases not matched to a gene: 5. There are 15 residues in the CDR3. The germline CDR1 and CDR2 sequences are DFQATT and SNEGSKA (reference sequence). CDR3 DNA sequence: TGCAGTGCTAGAGATATCCAGCGGGGCTACAATGAGCAGTTCTTC. Its protein product is CSARDIQRGYNEQFF.

The V call is TRBV9, the J call TRBJ2-2; D is undetermined. Germline V gene data show CDR1 as SGDLS and CDR2 as YYNGEE. Trimming pared 4 bases from V and 1 base from J, leaving 14 bases between. The CDR3 runs to 16 residues. The CDR3 reads CASSSSRPENTGELFF. The CDR3 coding sequence is TGTGCCAGCAGCTCAAGCCGGCCTGAGAACACCGGGGAGCTGTTTTTT.

This clonotype was observed at least ten times. V is TRBV11-2 and J is TRBJ2-5; possibly TRBD1 for D (6 bases). This CDR3 has 14 residues. Germline V gene lookup returns CDR1 SGHAT and CDR2 FQNNGV. V lost 2 bases and J 1 base, leaving 8 bases between the germline ends. This chain's CDR3 is CASSLLDSQETQYF. The CDR3, as DNA: TGTGCCAGCAGCTTACTGGACAGCCAAGAGACCCAGTACTTC.

The chain links TRBV20-1 to TRBJ2-1; 7 bases line up with TRBD2. The CDR3 extends over 15 amino acids. Germline V gene data show CDR1 as DFQATT and CDR2 as SNEGSKA (reference sequence). J lost 6 bases, V lost 0 bases, and 8 bases had no gene match. The CDR3: CSARDPGGPGNEQFF. DNA for the CDR3: TGCAGTGCTAGAGACCCGGGAGGCCCTGGCAATGAGCAGTTCTTC.

About this clonotype itself: A read error is possible here, since a much larger clone lies one base away. The gene calls are TRBV10-3 and TRBJ2-1; 9 bases are a match to TRBD2. The CDR3 totals 15 residues. Germline CDR1 reads ENHRY; CDR2 reads SYGVKD. This CDR3 is CTIRIAGDSYNEQFF. CDR3 bases: TGTACCATCAGAATAGCGGGAGACTCCTACAATGAGCAGTTCTTC.

This clonotype has just a few counts. The V call is TRBV6-5, the J call TRBJ2-1; 11 bases map to TRBD2. This CDR3 region has 18 residues. V was clipped by 1 base and J by 12 bases; unmatched bases: 17. The germline V gene encodes CDR1 MNHEY and CDR2 SVGAGI. The CDR3 sequence is CASSYFRSGTSGLDGQFF. CDR3 sequence (DNA): TGTGCCAGCAGTTACTTCCGATCCGGGACTAGCGGTCTTGATGGGCAGTTCTTC.

Many counts were recorded for this clonotype. The chain is built from TRBV7-8 and TRBJ2-7; maybe TRBD1 (6 bases). The CDR3 extends over 13 amino acids. Deletions cut 3 bases from V and 5 bases from J, with 11 bases between. CDR1 is SGHVS, CDR2 FQNEAQ, per germline. The chain's CDR3 is CASSFRGANEQYF. CDR3 nucleotides: TGTGCCAGCAGCTTCAGGGGAGCTAACGAGCAGTACTTC.

V and J are TRBV12-3 or TRBV12-4 and TRBJ2-1; TRBD1 agrees at 7 bases. The CDR3 is 15 amino acids. The V segment lost 8 bases and the J segment 8 bases; nucleotides outside the gene matches: 15. This CDR3 reads CASRPTKGAYYEQFF. The CDR3 DNA follows: TGTGCCAGCCGACCTACGAAGGGGGCGTATTATGAGCAGTTCTTC.

To note about this clonotype: This could be a read error, since a much larger clone is one nucleotide away. Since no conserved phenylalanine or tryptophan closes the CDR3, a read error is the likely cause. This chain uses TRBV6-4 with TRBJ2-7; 7 nucleotides line up with TRBD1. The CDR3 is 13 amino acids. Germline V CDR1 and CDR2: MRHNA, SNTAGT. V shed 8 bases, J shed 0 bases, and the junction held 4 bases outside the gene matches. The CDR3 loop is CASGTGASYEQYL. The CDR3 nucleotides are TGTGCCAGCGGAACAGGGGCCTCCTACGAGCAGTACCTC.

This clonotype was observed many times. The V call is TRBV20-1, the J call TRBJ2-7, with D maybe TRBD2 (6 bases). The CDR3 has 13 amino acids. V lost 1 base and J lost 3, with 10 bases in between. Germline V lookup: CDR1 DFQATT, CDR2 SNEGSKA (reference sequence). CDR3 nucleotide sequence: TGCAGTGCTAGAGGTGGACTAAACTACGAGCAGTACTTC. Encoded protein: CSARGGLNYEQYF.

The sample holds many counts of this clonotype. The gene calls are TRBV5-6 and TRBJ1-1, with TRBD1 matching 7 bases. CDR3 length: 15 amino acids. Germline CDR1 reads SGHDT; CDR2 reads YYEEEE. V gave up 4 bases and J gave up 5 bases; unmatched junction bases: 11. CDR3 in amino acids: CASSPQGFGLTEAFF. DNA for the CDR3: TGTGCCAGCAGCCCACAGGGGTTTGGTTTGACTGAAGCTTTCTTT.

In its sample, this clonotype was seen a few times. The chain employs TRBV20-1 and TRBJ2-7, with TRBD2 identical over 8 bases. The CDR3 is 14 residues long. The V gene's germline CDR1 is DFQATT and CDR2 SNEGSKA (reference sequence). With V trimmed by 6 bases and J by 3 bases, 10 bases remained unmatched. The CDR3 spells CSASLAGDHYEQYF. The CDR3 region has the DNA TGCAGTGCGTCTCTAGCGGGTGACCACTACGAGCAGTACTTC.

The chain employs TRBV19 and TRBJ2-7, with 9 positions matching TRBD1. V dropped 8 bases and J dropped 2; count of bases not matched to a gene: 4. The CDR3 length is 13 residues. Per germline, CDR1 LNHDA and CDR2 SQIVND (reference sequence). The CDR3 nucleotides read TGTGCCAGTTCGACAGGGGGGACCTACGAGCAGTACTTC. Its protein product is CASSTGGTYEQYF.

This chain links TRBV5-4 with TRBJ2-7; no clear D. Trimming removed 6 bases from V and 3 bases from J, with 16 bases in between. Per the germline V gene, CDR1 is SGHNT and CDR2 is YYREEE (reference sequence). The CDR3 has 14 residues. The CDR3 coding sequence is TGTGCCAGCACGCCCTCGGTGGGCAGCTACGAGCAGTACTTC. Protein sequence: CASTPSVGSYEQYF.

Worth noting for this clonotype: One junction end disagrees with the germline gene, perhaps due to a read error. The chain carries TRBV11-2 and TRBJ2-1, with 7 bases that match TRBD2. Looked up from germline, CDR1 is SGHAT and CDR2 is FQNNGV. The CDR3 has 16 amino acids. The CDR3 loop is CASSPQLASSHNEQFF. In DNA form, the CDR3 reads TGTGCCAGCAGCCCTCAACTAGCGAGCTCCCACAATGAGCAGTTCTTC. The full variable domain, rest sourced from reference TRBV11-2 and TRBJ2-1, is EAGVAQSPRYKIIEKRQSVAFWCNPISGHATLYWYQQILGQGPKLLIQFQNNGVVDDSQLPKDRFSAERLKGVDSTLKIQPAKLEDSAVYLCASSPQLASSHNEQFFGPGTRLTVL.

There are a few counts of this clonotype. The chain joins TRBV9 to TRBJ1-1; D not resolved. Germline V gene data show CDR1 as SGDLS and CDR2 as YYNGEE. This CDR3 contains 14 residues. Trimming stripped 4 bases from V and 3 bases from J, with 13 bases between. CDR3 DNA sequence: TGTGCCAGCAGCTCCCAAGAAGGGCACACTGAAGCTTTCTTT. Its protein is CASSSQEGHTEAFF.

This sequence joins TRBV9 and TRBJ2-5; unclear D gene. The CDR3 has 9 residues. CDR1 is SGDLS, CDR2 YYNGEE, per germline. The CDR3 protein is CGVGETQYF. In nucleotides, the CDR3 is TGTGGGGTCGGGGAGACCCAGTACTTC.

This clonotype was detected ten times or more. The gene calls are TRBV27 and TRBJ2-7; D remains ambiguous. V lost 0 bases and J 6 bases, leaving 12 bases between the germline ends. CDR3 length: 14 residues. Germline-derived CDR1 and CDR2 are MNHEY and SMNVEV (reference sequence). The CDR3 DNA follows: TGTGCCAGCAGTTTATCAAAGGGTCCTGGCGAGCAGTACTTC. It codes for CASSLSKGPGEQYF.

The chain has TRBV12-3 or TRBV12-4 and TRBJ1-6, with a weak D call TRBD1 (5 bases). The CDR3 contains 15 residues. Trimming cost V 0 bases and J 8 bases, with 11 bases left between them. DNA of the CDR3: TGTGCCAGCAGTTTAGCCGGGACCAATTATTCACCCCTCCACTTT. Protein: CASSLAGTNYSPLHF.

This clonotype occurred a few times. The chain employs TRBV4-1 and TRBJ2-2, with 12 bases aligning to TRBD1. This CDR3 contains 19 residues. Trimming removed 0 bases from V and 1 base from J; junction bases left unmatched: 6. The germline CDR1 and CDR2 sequences are MGHRA and YSYEKL. CDR3 region: CASSQERDRGRVNTGELFF. CDR3 bases: TGCGCCAGCAGCCAAGAGCGGGACAGGGGGCGCGTGAACACCGGGGAGCTGTTTTTT.

The rearrangement uses TRBV9 and TRBJ2-1; D is unresolved. Germline CDR1 is SGDLS and CDR2 is YYNGEE. The CDR3 totals 16 residues. V was pared by 0 bases and J by 2 bases, with 12 bases between. In DNA, the CDR3 is TGTGCCAGCAGCGTAGCTGTGAGACAACCCTACAATGAGCAGTTCTTC. Translated: CASSVAVRQPYNEQFF.

This clonotype was observed at least ten times. This chain links TRBV28 with TRBJ1-6, with a possible D match to TRBD1 (6 bases). Germline-derived CDR1 and CDR2 are MDHEN and SYDVKM. Trimming removed 5 bases at V and 1 base at J, with 15 bases between. The CDR3 has 17 amino acids. The CDR3 here is CASSGWTARSYNSPLHF. The CDR3 bases are TGTGCCAGCAGTGGATGGACAGCCAGATCCTATAATTCACCCCTCCACTTT.

This clonotype appeared many times. The chain uses TRBV30 and TRBJ1-5; D gene ambiguous. Trimming removed 3 bases at V and 9 bases at J, with 12 bases between. Germline-derived CDR1 and CDR2 are GTSNPN and SVGIG (reference sequence). This CDR3 spans 12 amino acids. CDR3 sequence reads: CAWSKNLRPQHF. The DNA for the CDR3 is TGTGCCTGGAGCAAGAACCTCCGGCCCCAGCATTTT.